Below, 21 T cell receptor beta chains from the same sample are listed, as sequenced in a study of blood T cell repertoires in COVID-19. Data came from immunoSEQ multiplex PCR; TCRdb stores just in-frame clones and leaves some out. The sample has about 140,000 clones, approximately 84% seen once. The sample comprised peripheral blood. Receptor source: a woman aged 55-69 years with acute or convalescent COVID-19.

V and J are TRBV9 and TRBJ1-6; D uncertain. The V and J ends lost 2 bases and 10 bases respectively, with 13 bases between them. This CDR3 region has 14 residues. Germline loops: CDR1 SGDLS, CDR2 YYNGEE. CDR3 DNA: TGTGCCAGCAGCGTCGGAGGGTTCGGATCACCCCTCCACTTT. It encodes CASSVGGFGSPLHF.

The CDR3 here is CASSGTSGRTDTQYF. The CDR3 DNA follows: TGTGCCAGCAGTGGGACTAGCGGGCGCACAGATACGCAGTATTTT. The genes are TRBV2 and TRBJ2-3; 11 nucleotides line up with TRBD2. V shed 4 bases and J 1 base; nucleotides not matched to a gene: 1. From germline, CDR1 is SNHLY and CDR2 FYNNEI. There are 15 residues in the CDR3.

The J gene is TRBJ1-5, the V gene TRBV30; the match to TRBD1 covers 7 bases. The ends lost 2 bases at V and 4 bases at J; junction bases unmatched: 5. This CDR3 is 14 amino acids long. CDR1 is GTSNPN, CDR2 SVGIG, per germline (reference sequence). The CDR3 spells CAWSPGQLNQPQHF. The CDR3 nucleotides are TGTGCCTGGAGTCCGGGACAGCTTAATCAGCCCCAGCATTTT.

A remark on this clone: One end of the junction is discordant with germline, which a read error may explain. V gene TRBV27 combines with J gene TRBJ2-1; no reliable D call. This CDR3 has 18 amino acids. Germline CDR1 is MNHEY and CDR2 is SMNVEV (reference sequence). In DNA, the CDR3 is TGTGCCAGCAGTCTATCTCTGGTACCGAGGATCAAGGAAAATGAGCAGTTCTTC. Protein product: CASSLSLVPRIKENEQFF.

The genes are TRBV6-2 or TRBV6-3 and TRBJ2-1, with D unresolved. Germline V lookup: CDR1 MNHEY, CDR2 SVGEGT. The CDR3 extends over 16 amino acids. Trimming shortened V by 5 bases and J by 4 bases, and 18 bases separated the two germline ends. As DNA, the CDR3 is TGTGCCAGCAGTACCCTCTCCTTAGCCTTATACAATGAGCAGTTCTTC. It is translated as CASSTLSLALYNEQFF.

The rearrangement links TRBV6-5 to TRBJ1-5; D is perhaps TRBD1 (5 bases). V lost 1 base, J lost 7 bases, and 11 bases lay in between. This CDR3 has 14 residues. CDR1 is MNHEY, CDR2 SVGAGI, per germline. Written as DNA, the CDR3 is TGTGCCAGCAGTTACTACGGGGCGGGACAGCCCCAGCATTTT. It encodes CASSYYGAGQPQHF.

This chain connects TRBV2 to TRBJ2-1; D might be TRBD2 (6 bases). The CDR3 consists of 17 residues. The V end lost 5 bases, the J end lost 0 bases, and 17 bases lay between the germline ends. From germline, CDR1 is SNHLY and CDR2 FYNNEI. The CDR3 region is CASSRAYSRGSYNEQFF. The CDR3 region has the DNA TGTGCCAGCAGTAGAGCGTATTCGCGGGGCTCCTACAATGAGCAGTTCTTC.

This clone came up a few times. The chain recombines TRBV2 with TRBJ2-3; D not certain. V lost 4 bases and J 2 bases, leaving 13 bases between the germline ends. This CDR3 contains 15 residues. From germline, CDR1 is SNHLY and CDR2 FYNNEI. The CDR3 coding sequence is TGTGCCAGCAGTGTTTCGCTGGGCCTCACAGATACGCAGTATTTT. It translates to CASSVSLGLTDTQYF.

This chain uses TRBV12-3 or TRBV12-4 with TRBJ2-7; D is ambiguous. The V end lost 6 bases, the J end lost 3 bases, and 6 bases lay between the germline ends. The length of the CDR3 is 11 residues. CDR3 DNA: TGTGCCAGCAGCCAAAACTACGAGCAGTACTTC. It translates to CASSQNYEQYF.

The chain is built from TRBV7-9 and TRBJ2-3, with 9 bases aligning to TRBD2. This CDR3 comprises 14 residues. CDR1 is SEHNR, CDR2 FQNEAQ, per germline (reference sequence). Trimming at V came to 7 bases and at J to 8 bases, leaving 10 bases not matched to a gene. The CDR3, as DNA: TGTGCCAGCAAAACCTTTAGCGGGAGAGGTACGCAGTATTTT. Residues: CASKTFSGRGTQYF.

This chain links TRBV6-5 with TRBJ2-3; the match to TRBD1 covers 7 bases. Germline V gene lookup returns CDR1 MNHEY and CDR2 SVGAGI. Trimming took 6 bases from V and 0 from J; bases not matched to a gene: 3. The CDR3 runs to 14 residues. The CDR3: CASRTTGSTDTQYF. The CDR3 DNA sequence: TGTGCCAGCAGGACGACAGGGAGCACAGATACGCAGTATTTT.

This clone has a handful of counts. The chain is built from TRBV29-1 and TRBJ1-2, with 7 bases lining up with TRBD1. The V gene's germline CDR1 is SQVTM and CDR2 ANQGSEA. The CDR3 consists of 11 residues. V lost 4 bases to trimming and J lost 7 bases; unmatched junction nucleotides: 3. CDR3 in DNA: TGCAGCGTTGTGACAGGGACTGGCTACACCTTC. This codes for CSVVTGTGYTF.

J is TRBJ2-7 and V is TRBV11-2, with TRBD1 matching 9 bases. This CDR3 contains 16 residues. After removal of 2 bases from V and 2 bases from J, the junction contained 7 bases not matched to a gene. The germline V gene encodes CDR1 SGHAT and CDR2 FQNNGV. The CDR3 region is CASSLRGGQGPYEQYF. CDR3 DNA sequence: TGTGCCAGCAGCTTAAGGGGGGGACAGGGTCCCTACGAGCAGTACTTC. Combining the CDR3 with reference TRBV11-2 and TRBJ2-7 gives the whole variable domain EAGVAQSPRYKIIEKRQSVAFWCNPISGHATLYWYQQILGQGPKLLIQFQNNGVVDDSQLPKDRFSAERLKGVDSTLKIQPAKLEDSAVYLCASSLRGGQGPYEQYFGPGTRLTVT.

This clone was counted only a few times. The chain joins TRBV7-9 to TRBJ2-7, with 10 nucleotides matching TRBD1. This CDR3 contains 15 residues. The V gene end was trimmed by 3 bases and the J gene end by 5 bases; junction bases not matched to a gene: 7. The germline V gene encodes CDR1 SEHNR and CDR2 FQNEAQ (reference sequence). CDR3 sequence reads: CASSFRGTGDHEQYF. The CDR3 bases are TGTGCCAGCAGCTTTAGGGGGACAGGGGACCACGAGCAGTACTTC.

This clone is a singleton in its sample. The V gene is TRBV27, the J gene TRBJ2-1; 10 bases fit TRBD2. V gave up 8 bases and J gave up 0 bases; unmatched junction bases: 1. CDR1 MNHEY and CDR2 SMNVEV come from the germline V gene (reference sequence). This CDR3 region has 14 residues. The CDR3 sequence: CASRLAGSYNEQFF. CDR3 in DNA: TGTGCCAGCCGACTAGCGGGCTCCTACAATGAGCAGTTCTTC.

This rearrangement joins TRBV28 to TRBJ2-1, with D perhaps being TRBD1 or TRBD2 (10 bases each). This CDR3 is 16 amino acids long. Per germline, CDR1 MDHEN and CDR2 SYDVKM. The ends were cut back, 6 bases at V and 13 bases at J, with 28 bases in the middle. The CDR3 protein is CASSLRQGAASGSQFF. DNA for the CDR3: TGTGCCAGCAGCCTTCGACAGGGGGCGGCTAGCGGGAGTCAGTTCTTC. The whole variable domain, filled in from reference TRBV28 and TRBJ2-1, reads DVKVTQSSRYLVKRTGEKVFLECVQDMDHENMFWYRQDPGLGLRLIYFSYDVKMKEKGDIPEGYSVSREKKERFSLILESASTNQTSMYLCASSLRQGAASGSQFFGPGTRLTVL.

The chain links TRBV10-3 to TRBJ2-7; D is perhaps TRBD2 (6 bases). The CDR3 sequence is 12 residues long. Germline V gene data show CDR1 as ENHRY and CDR2 as SYGVKD. Trimming removed 4 bases at V and 4 bases at J, with 8 bases between. The CDR3 DNA reads TGTGCCATCAGTGCGAGCGGGTACGAGCAGTACTTC. Amino acid sequence: CAISASGYEQYF.

The chain couples TRBV3-1 (or the pseudogene TRBV3-2) to TRBJ1-1; the D is unclear. V lost 1 base to trimming and J lost 7 bases, with 10 bases between them. The CDR3 spans 13 residues. Germline V gene sequence: CDR1 LGHDT, CDR2 YNNKEL (reference sequence). The DNA for the CDR3 is TGTGCCAGCAGCCAAGGGTCCGGAGGTGAAGCTTTCTTT. Translating it yields CASSQGSGGEAFF.

This chain links TRBV19 with TRBJ2-7; TRBD1 matches 7 bases. The germline V gene has CDR1 LNHDA and CDR2 SQIVND (reference sequence). Germline trimming cut 5 bases from V and 2 bases from J; bases unmatched to any gene: 3. The length of the CDR3 is 13 residues. Here the CDR3 reads CASSGDSPYEQYF. The CDR3 DNA follows: TGTGCCAGTAGTGGGGACAGTCCCTACGAGCAGTACTTC.

This clone is a singleton in its sample. The chain joins TRBV28 to TRBJ2-7; 10 positions match TRBD1. The CDR3 length is 16 residues. J lost 7 bases, V lost 2 bases, and 11 bases had no gene match. CDR1 is MDHEN and CDR2 is SYDVKM in the germline V gene. CDR3 sequence: CASSLRISGTGVEQYF. DNA of the CDR3: TGTGCCAGCAGTTTAAGGATCTCCGGGACAGGGGTTGAGCAGTACTTC.

This clone was detected only once. V and J are TRBV3-1 (or the pseudogene TRBV3-2) and TRBJ2-3; D possibly corresponds to TRBD2 (6 bases). CDR3 length: 15 residues. V lost 1 base, J lost 8 bases, and 16 bases lay in between. Germline V lookup: CDR1 LGHDT, CDR2 YNNKEL (reference sequence). CDR3 in amino acids: CASSQARDSAVTQYF. The CDR3 DNA sequence: TGTGCCAGCAGCCAAGCGAGGGACTCGGCGGTTACGCAGTATTTT.